Below, one T cell receptor (beta chain) is given with its context. The source of the sample is a study of blood T cell repertoires in COVID-19. Study details: COVID-19 samples from acute and convalescent phases originated in the United States, Italy and Spain. In each case, the material was cDNA or gDNA derived from T cells, B-cell-depleted T cells, or PBMCs.

Original handling: Nucleated cell counts were estimated from reference gene primer amplification. Sequenced by immunoSEQ multiplex PCR; TCRdb stores in-frame clones only, minus some. That table gives V, J and clone size, and the DNA gave D and trimming. The table records 110,000 to 150,000 clones, more than 65% of them present only once. Germline trimming cut 7 bases from V and 5 bases from J; bases unmatched to any gene: 4. The CDR3 loop spans 15 amino acids. From germline, CDR1 is SNHLY and CDR2 FYNNEI. V and J are TRBV2 and TRBJ2-1; 14 bases map to TRBD2. The source material was peripheral blood. This sequence originates from a human donor in a cohort sampled during active COVID-19. The CDR3 loop reads CASTQTSGGDNEQFF. The DNA for the CDR3 is TGTGCCAGCACCCAGACTAGCGGGGGGGACAATGAGCAGTTCTTC.